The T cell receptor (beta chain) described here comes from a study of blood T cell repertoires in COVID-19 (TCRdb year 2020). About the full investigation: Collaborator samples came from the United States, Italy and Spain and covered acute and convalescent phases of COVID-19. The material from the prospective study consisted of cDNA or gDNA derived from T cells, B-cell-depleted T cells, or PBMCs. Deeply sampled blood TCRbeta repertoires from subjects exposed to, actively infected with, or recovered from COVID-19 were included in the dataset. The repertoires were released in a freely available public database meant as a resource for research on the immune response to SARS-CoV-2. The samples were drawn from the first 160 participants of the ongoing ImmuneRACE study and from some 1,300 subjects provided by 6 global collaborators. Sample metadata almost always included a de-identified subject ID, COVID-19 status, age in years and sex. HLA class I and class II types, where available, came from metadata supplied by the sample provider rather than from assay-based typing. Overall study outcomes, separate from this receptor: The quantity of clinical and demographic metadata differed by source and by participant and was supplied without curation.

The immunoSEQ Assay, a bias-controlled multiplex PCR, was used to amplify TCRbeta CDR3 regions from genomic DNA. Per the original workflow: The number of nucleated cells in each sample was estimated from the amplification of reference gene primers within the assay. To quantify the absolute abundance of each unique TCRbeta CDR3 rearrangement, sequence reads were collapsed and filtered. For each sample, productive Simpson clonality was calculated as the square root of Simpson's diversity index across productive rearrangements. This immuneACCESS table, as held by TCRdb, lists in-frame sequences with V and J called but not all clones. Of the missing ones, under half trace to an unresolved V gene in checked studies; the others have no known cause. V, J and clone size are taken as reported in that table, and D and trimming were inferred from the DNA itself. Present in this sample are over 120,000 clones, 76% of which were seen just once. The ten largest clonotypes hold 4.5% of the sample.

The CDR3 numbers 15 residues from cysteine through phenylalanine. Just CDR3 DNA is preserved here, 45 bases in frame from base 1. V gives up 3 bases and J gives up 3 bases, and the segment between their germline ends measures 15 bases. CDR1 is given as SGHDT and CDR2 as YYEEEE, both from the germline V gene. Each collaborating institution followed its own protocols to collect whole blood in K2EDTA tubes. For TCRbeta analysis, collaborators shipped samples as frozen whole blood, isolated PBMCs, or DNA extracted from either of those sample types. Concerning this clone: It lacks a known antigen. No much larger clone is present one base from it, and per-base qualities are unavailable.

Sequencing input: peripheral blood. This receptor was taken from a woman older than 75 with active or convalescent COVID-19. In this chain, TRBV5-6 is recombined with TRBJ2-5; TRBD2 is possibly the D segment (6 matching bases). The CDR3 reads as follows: CASSWRAPRKETQYF. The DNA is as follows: TGTGCCAGCAGCTGGAGGGCGCCAAGGAAAGAGACCCAGTACTTC.